This T cell receptor beta chain was recorded in a study of T-cell reconstitution after alpha-beta-depleted transplantation in children. Preparation of the TCRbeta library used unique molecular identifiers. TCRdb processed the PCR reads anew with MiXCR; each CDR3 protein has one entry. The sample includes about 600,000 distinct CDR3 sequences, approximately 10% seen only once; the top ten take about 4.3%. In its sample, this clonotype was seen a few times. The input for sequencing was PBMCs from the stem cell graft donor, taken from the stem cell graft. This sequence was found in a human donor who donated a stem cell graft to a child with acute myeloid leukemia.

The CDR3 bases are TGCGCCAGCAGCGCGGGACTAGCGGGAGGGCCCGACTACGAGCAGTACTTC. Its translation is CASSAGLAGGPDYEQYF. The chain is built from TRBV5-1 and TRBJ2-7, with 16 bases identical to TRBD2. V shed 4 bases and J 3 bases; nucleotides not matched to a gene: 7. Germline CDR1 SGHRS, CDR2 YFSETQ. This CDR3 has 17 amino acids.